Each of the 17 T cell receptor beta chains below was sequenced from the same sample in a study of shared clonotypes between healthy human individuals. Some clones are missing from TCRdb's copy, which holds only in-frame ones; the method was immunoSEQ multiplex PCR. The data show 2,500,000 or so clones, roughly nine tenths seen once. The sequenced sample was naive CD4+ T cells sorted from blood. Subset meaning: CD45RA+ positively selected. These receptors were obtained from a man aged 18 to 35 in good health.

The chain has TRBV7-6 and TRBJ2-1; D ambiguous. The germline V gene has CDR1 SGHVS and CDR2 FNYEAQ. This CDR3 region has 16 residues. With 4 bases removed from V and 4 bases from J, the gap between germline ends came to 17 bases. CDR3 nucleotides: TGTGCCAGCAGCTCTGACCCAGCGAGTAGTTACAATGAGCAGTTCTTC. Translating gives CASSSDPASSYNEQFF.

V usage is TRBV6-5 and J usage is TRBJ2-5; 7 nucleotides line up with TRBD2. The last part of the DNA fits TRBJ2-7 better; the J call may be wrong. CDR3 length: 16 residues. Germline loops: CDR1 MNHEY, CDR2 SVGAGI. This CDR3 is CASSYAPSGNSYEQYF. The DNA for the CDR3 is TGTGCCAGCAGTTACGCCCCTAGCGGAAACTCCTACGAGCAGTACTTC.

For this clone: This same CDR3 is encoded by further DNA sequences in the sample. The chain has TRBV30 and TRBJ1-1; D remains unclear. Trimming left V 3 bases short and J 0 bases short, with 8 bases between. Germline V gene data show CDR1 as GTSNPN and CDR2 as SVGIG (reference sequence). The CDR3 length is 13 residues. CDR3 protein: CAWSLGLNTEAFF. The DNA of the CDR3 is TGTGCCTGGAGCCTCGGTCTGAACACTGAAGCTTTCTTT.

This chain joins TRBV7-9 and TRBJ2-2, with 8 nucleotides matching TRBD1. The CDR3 totals 18 residues. CDR1 and CDR2 (germline): SEHNR, FQNEAQ (reference sequence). J gave up 3 bases and V 5 bases, and 14 bases lay outside the gene matches. DNA of the CDR3: TGTGCCAGCAGCCGACCTGGACAGGGAGAAATTTACACCGGGGAGCTGTTTTTT. It encodes CASSRPGQGEIYTGELFF. The complete variable domain, with remaining parts taken from reference TRBV7-9 and TRBJ2-2, reads DTGVSQNPRHKITKRGQNVTFRCDPISEHNRLYWYRQTLGQGPEFLTYFQNEAQLEKSRLLSDRFSAERPKGSFSTLEIQRTEQGDSAMYLCASSRPGQGEIYTGELFFGEGSRLTVL.

This sequence joins TRBV15 and TRBJ2-1; 11 bases are a match to TRBD2. Germline values: CDR1 LNHNV, CDR2 YYDKDF (reference sequence). This CDR3 spans 14 amino acids. The trim removed 7 bases at V and 8 bases at J, leaving 7 bases unmatched. DNA for the CDR3: TGTGCCACCACCCTAGGACTAGCGGGCGATGAGCAGTTCTTC. Amino acid sequence: CATTLGLAGDEQFF.

The rearrangement links TRBV30 to TRBJ2-3, with D possibly TRBD2 on 6 matching bases. The CDR3 runs to 16 residues. Germline V CDR1 and CDR2: GTSNPN, SVGIG (reference sequence). Between the trimmed V and J ends, which lost 0 bases and 1 base, there was a span of 14 bases. The CDR3 sequence is CAWSVLGGVRTDTQYF. The CDR3 DNA reads TGTGCCTGGAGTGTACTCGGGGGAGTGCGCACAGATACGCAGTATTTT. Together with reference TRBV30 and TRBJ2-3, the CDR3 gives the full variable domain: SQTIHQWPATLVQPVGSPLSLECTVEGTSNPNLYWYRQAAGRGLQLLFYSVGIGQISSEVPQNLSASRPQDRQFILSSKKLLLSDSGFYLCAWSVLGGVRTDTQYFGPGTRLTVL.

J is TRBJ1-2 and V is TRBV7-9; 8 bases align to TRBD1. The CDR3 has 14 residues. The J segment lost 2 bases and the V segment lost 2 bases, leaving 1 base of the junction unmatched. Germline CDR1 is SEHNR and CDR2 is FQNEAQ (reference sequence). This CDR3 reads CASSLTGGNYGYTF. The CDR3 region has the DNA TGTGCCAGCAGCTTAACAGGGGGGAACTATGGCTACACCTTC.

This clone was seen a single time. The J gene is TRBJ2-7, the V gene TRBV11-2, with D hard to call. Germline CDR1 reads SGHAT; CDR2 reads FQNNGV. The CDR3 totals 15 residues. Trimming left V 1 base short and J 5 bases short, with 15 bases between. The CDR3: CASSLGSVGVDEQYF. The CDR3 bases are TGTGCCAGCAGCTTAGGATCGGTCGGAGTCGACGAGCAGTACTTC. The full variable domain, rest sourced from reference TRBV11-2 and TRBJ2-7, is EAGVAQSPRYKIIEKRQSVAFWCNPISGHATLYWYQQILGQGPKLLIQFQNNGVVDDSQLPKDRFSAERLKGVDSTLKIQPAKLEDSAVYLCASSLGSVGVDEQYFGPGTRLTVT.

A single count supports this clone. This rearrangement joins TRBV11-3 to TRBJ2-6; 11 nucleotides match TRBD1. V lost 6 bases, J lost 0 bases, and 7 bases stayed unmatched. The germline V gene encodes CDR1 SGHNT and CDR2 YENEEA. This CDR3 spans 18 amino acids. CDR3 protein: CASRPGTGGTSGANVLTF. The DNA of the CDR3 is TGTGCCAGCAGGCCCGGGACAGGGGGAACCTCTGGGGCCAACGTCCTGACTTTC.

Points on this clone: In this CDR3 the conserved last residue, phenylalanine or tryptophan, is missing, so a read error is likely. The genes are TRBV4-1 and TRBJ1-6, with unresolved D. Germline V gene sequence: CDR1 MGHRA, CDR2 YSYEKL. There are 14 residues in the CDR3. Trimming took off 1 base at V and 6 bases at J, with 7 bases between the two ends. CDR3 nucleotides: TGCGCCAGCAGCCAAGCTGTGTCTAATTCACCCCTCCACCTT. It specifies CASSQAVSNSPLHL.

The V gene is TRBV4-1, the J gene TRBJ2-7; D is possibly TRBD1 or TRBD2 (6 bases each). With 4 bases removed from V and 0 bases from J, the gap between germline ends came to 13 bases. From germline, CDR1 is MGHRA and CDR2 YSYEKL. CDR3 length: 15 residues. The CDR3 protein is CASSPVEGVSYEQYF. In DNA, the CDR3 is TGCGCCAGCAGCCCCGTGGAGGGGGTCTCCTACGAGCAGTACTTC.

The rearrangement links TRBV7-3 to TRBJ1-1, with 7 bases that match TRBD1. The CDR3 runs 14 residues. Looked up from germline, CDR1 is SGHTA and CDR2 is FQGTGA. J lost 6 bases, V lost 0 bases, and 4 bases had no gene match. CDR3: CASSLTPGQSEAFF. The CDR3 DNA is TGTGCCAGCAGCTTAACTCCGGGACAGTCTGAAGCTTTCTTT.

The rearrangement uses TRBV18 and TRBJ2-7; D is unresolved. The V end lost 2 bases, the J end lost 3 bases, and 11 bases lay between the germline ends. CDR1 KGHSH and CDR2 LQKENI come from the germline V gene. CDR3 length: 14 amino acids. This CDR3 is CASSPSSSNYEQYF. DNA of the CDR3: TGTGCCAGCTCACCAAGTAGCAGCAACTACGAGCAGTACTTC.

Details on this clone: Other nucleotide sequences in the sample specify the same CDR3. This sequence joins TRBV30 and TRBJ2-6; unclear D gene. Germline V CDR1 and CDR2: GTSNPN, SVGIG (reference sequence). The CDR3 length is 13 residues. The ends were cut back, 3 bases at V and 1 base at J, with 4 bases in the middle. The CDR3 loop reads CAWSLSGANVLTF. DNA for the CDR3: TGTGCCTGGAGCCTTTCTGGGGCCAACGTCCTGACTTTC.

The genes are TRBV5-5 and TRBJ1-2; TRBD1 might be the D (5 bases). Trimming pared 4 bases from V and 8 bases from J, leaving 21 bases between. This CDR3 region has 15 residues. Germline V gene sequence: CDR1 SGHKS, CDR2 YYEKEE (reference sequence). This CDR3 is CASSAPTGGGGGYTF. The CDR3 DNA follows: TGTGCCAGCAGCGCACCCACGGGGGGAGGCGGAGGCTACACCTTC. The whole variable domain, remainder taken from reference TRBV5-5 and TRBJ1-2, is DAGVTQSPTHLIKTRGQQVTLRCSPISGHKSVSWYQQVLGQGPQFIFQYYEKEERGRGNFPDRFSARQFPNYSSELNVNALLLGDSALYLCASSAPTGGGGGYTFGSGTRLTVV.

The chain links TRBV18 to TRBJ2-7, with 12 bases matching TRBD2. J lost 1 base, V lost 2 bases, and 6 bases had no gene match. Per germline, CDR1 KGHSH and CDR2 LQKENI. The CDR3 length is 17 residues. DNA of the CDR3: TGTGCCAGCTCACCATTGACTAGCGGGAGCTTGTCCTACGAGCAGTACTTC. Translated, it gives CASSPLTSGSLSYEQYF.

As regards this clone: Other DNA sequences in the sample encode the same CDR3. The chain carries TRBV18 and TRBJ2-5; 8 positions match TRBD1. V lost 3 bases to trimming and J lost 4 bases; unmatched junction nucleotides: 4. Germline CDR1 KGHSH, CDR2 LQKENI. The CDR3 totals 14 residues. This chain's CDR3 is CASSPQGAGETQYF. CDR3 DNA: TGTGCCAGCTCACCGCAGGGGGCAGGAGAGACCCAGTACTTC. The complete variable domain, with remaining parts taken from reference TRBV18 and TRBJ2-5, reads NAGVMQNPRHLVRRRGQEARLRCSPMKGHSHVYWYRQLPEEGLKFMVYLQKENIIDESGMPKERFSAEFPKEGPSILRIQQVVRGDSAAYFCASSPQGAGETQYFGPGTRLLVL.